A single sample is the source of the 31 T cell receptor beta chains below, sequenced in a study of a mutant IDH1 vaccine in newly diagnosed glioma. Clones were read by immunoSEQ multiplex PCR, and TCRdb kept only the in-frame ones, dropping some. The repertoire consists of tens of thousands of clones, with roughly 90% occurring once and the leading ten covering approximately 10%. The time point is: baseline, week 1 (first vaccination visit). Described treatment: pre-vaccination baseline after standard-of-care therapy. The sequences come from PBMCs, collected from a glioma patient treated with radiotherapy, temozolomide or both. The receptors were sampled from a man aged 25-40 years with glioma.

This rearrangement joins TRBV5-4 to TRBJ2-3, with 13 bases identical to TRBD2. CDR3 length: 16 amino acids. V dropped 4 bases and J dropped 3; count of bases not matched to a gene: 5. Germline V lookup: CDR1 SGHNT, CDR2 YYREEE (reference sequence). The CDR3 DNA is TGTGCCAGCAGCATACAGACTAGCGGGAGGACAGATACGCAGTATTTT. It is translated as CASSIQTSGRTDTQYF.

Written as DNA, the CDR3 is TGCGCCAGCAGCTTGGAGGTGGACTTGAACACTGAAGCTTTCTTT. Its protein product is CASSLEVDLNTEAFF. The J gene is TRBJ1-1, the V gene TRBV5-1; the D is unclear. Germline assignment: CDR1 SGHRS and CDR2 YFSETQ. This CDR3 is 15 amino acids long. V lost 0 bases to trimming and J lost 0 bases, with 9 bases between them.

There are a few counts of this clone. V gene TRBV6-6 combines with J gene TRBJ1-1; no clear D. V was trimmed by 0 bases and J by 11 bases, leaving 13 bases between them. The CDR3 covers 13 residues. Germline V gene lookup returns CDR1 MNHNY and CDR2 SVGAGI (reference sequence). CDR3 bases: TGTGCCAGCAGTTACTCCCCAGGAGCTCGGGCTTTCTTT. Residues: CASSYSPGARAFF.

This chain joins TRBV20-1 and TRBJ1-1; 7 bases agree with TRBD1. Germline CDR1 and CDR2: DFQATT and SNEGSKA (reference sequence). This CDR3 is 10 amino acids long. CDR3 nucleotides: TGCAGCGGGACAGAGAGTGTAGCTTTCTTT. It codes for CSGTESVAFF.

J is TRBJ2-1 and V is TRBV10-3, with D possibly being TRBD1 (5 bases). Germline V gene sequence: CDR1 ENHRY, CDR2 SYGVKD. This CDR3 spans 12 amino acids. Trimming stripped 5 bases from V and 9 bases from J, with 11 bases between. The CDR3, as DNA: TGTGCCATCAGTCGGAACACAGGTGAGCAGTTCTTC. Its translation is CAISRNTGEQFF.

V usage is TRBV5-1 and J usage is TRBJ2-7; no firm D call. CDR1 and CDR2 from the germline V gene are SGHRS and YFSETQ. Trimming took off 2 bases at V and 0 bases at J, with 15 bases between the two ends. CDR3 length: 16 residues. The CDR3 DNA follows: TGCGCCAGCAGCTTAGACCACCCAGGTACCTCCTACGAGCAGTACTTC. As protein: CASSLDHPGTSYEQYF.

The gene calls are TRBV19 and TRBJ2-7; 9 bases match TRBD2. From germline, CDR1 is LNHDA and CDR2 SQIVND (reference sequence). CDR3 length: 15 residues. The J segment lost 5 bases and the V segment lost 6 bases, leaving 11 bases of the junction unmatched. The CDR3: CASRGAGGLNHEQYF. CDR3 nucleotides: TGTGCCAGTAGGGGAGCGGGAGGATTGAACCACGAGCAGTACTTC. The full variable domain, in which reference TRBV19 and TRBJ2-7 provide the parts outside the CDR3, is DGGITQSPKYLFRKEGQNVTLSCEQNLNHDAMYWYRQDPGQGLRLIYYSQIVNDFQKGDIAEGYSVSREKKESFPLTVTSAQKNPTAFYLCASRGAGGLNHEQYFGPGTRLTVT.

This chain uses TRBV5-1 with TRBJ1-1, with a tentative D call TRBD1 (5 bases). Trimming removed 4 bases at V and 4 bases at J, with 14 bases between. Germline loops: CDR1 SGHRS, CDR2 YFSETQ. This CDR3 spans 14 amino acids. The CDR3, as DNA: TGCGCCAGCAGCAATCCTTCGGGGGGCACTGAAGCTTTCTTT. This translates into CASSNPSGGTEAFF. Using reference TRBV5-1 and TRBJ1-1 for the parts outside the CDR3, the full variable domain is KAGVTQTPRYLIKTRGQQVTLSCSPISGHRSVSWYQQTPGQGLQFLFEYFSETQRNKGNFPGRFSGRQFSNSRSEMNVSTLELGDSALYLCASSNPSGGTEAFFGQGTRLTVV.

The chain joins TRBV5-1 to TRBJ2-7; no firm D call. From germline, CDR1 is SGHRS and CDR2 YFSETQ. The CDR3 loop spans 12 amino acids. The V end lost 0 bases, the J end lost 5 bases, and 6 bases lay between the germline ends. In DNA form, the CDR3 reads TGCGCCAGCAGCTTGGACGGACACGAGCAGTACTTC. Translated: CASSLDGHEQYF.

This clone is labeled as medium-sized. The V and J genes are TRBV4-2 and TRBJ2-7; maybe TRBD2 (6 bases). Germline CDR1 LGHNA, CDR2 YNFKEQ. Trimming shortened V by 0 bases and J by 3 bases, and 12 bases separated the two germline ends. The CDR3 is 15 residues long. CDR3 in amino acids: CASSQDRDSYYEQYF. The DNA of the CDR3 is TGTGCCAGCAGCCAAGATCGGGACTCGTACTACGAGCAGTACTTC.

The chain is built from TRBV2 and TRBJ1-2; 9 nucleotides match TRBD1. Trimming cost V 6 bases and J 6 bases; bases outside gene matches: 8. CDR1 and CDR2 (germline): SNHLY, FYNNEI. The CDR3 runs 14 residues. CDR3 sequence reads: CASSAGTGKDGYTF. In DNA form, the CDR3 reads TGTGCCAGCAGCGCCGGGACAGGGAAGGATGGCTACACCTTC.

J is TRBJ1-1 and V is TRBV25-1; TRBD1 matches at 9 bases. The CDR3 is made up of 14 amino acids. CDR1 MGHDK and CDR2 SYGVNS come from the germline V gene. With V trimmed by 6 bases and J by 1 base, 3 bases remained unmatched. The CDR3 loop is CASSAQGANTEAFF. Written as DNA, the CDR3 is TGTGCCAGCAGCGCACAGGGGGCGAACACTGAAGCTTTCTTT.

This clone was picked up one time. The CDR3 here is CATVDRSSGNTIYF. The CDR3 region has the DNA TGTGCCACCGTAGACCGCAGCTCTGGAAACACCATATATTTT. The V gene is TRBV19, the J gene TRBJ1-3; no clear D gene. The CDR3 extends over 14 amino acids. The germline V gene encodes CDR1 LNHDA and CDR2 SQIVND (reference sequence). Trimming took off 10 bases at V and 0 bases at J, with 13 bases between the two ends.

The chain combines TRBV5-4 with TRBJ2-2, with D hard to call. CDR1 and CDR2 (germline): SGHNT, YYREEE (reference sequence). Deletions cut 4 bases from V and 1 base from J, with 8 bases between. The CDR3 has 14 amino acids. As DNA, the CDR3 is TGTGCCAGCAGCCTTCAGATGAACACCGGGGAGCTGTTTTTT. Protein sequence: CASSLQMNTGELFF.

This chain links TRBV7-2 with TRBJ2-3, with 8 positions matching TRBD2. The V gene's germline CDR1 is SGHTA and CDR2 FQGNSA. The CDR3 sequence is 15 residues long. V trimming: 2 bases; J trimming: 2 bases; junction bases outside the gene matches: 3. For the CDR3, the DNA is TGTGCCAGCAGCTTAAGACTAGCGCCCACAGATACGCAGTATTTT. It encodes CASSLRLAPTDTQYF.

The chain has TRBV13 and TRBJ1-5, with 8 bases identical to TRBD1. Looked up from germline, CDR1 is PRHDT and CDR2 is FYEKMQ (reference sequence). V was clipped by 5 bases and J by 7 bases; unmatched bases: 7. The CDR3 totals 14 residues. CDR3 sequence: CASSIRTGNQPQHF. In nucleotides, the CDR3 is TGTGCCAGCAGCATCAGGACAGGGAACCAGCCCCAGCATTTT. The full variable domain, with the rest looked up from reference TRBV13 and TRBJ1-5, is AAGVIQSPRHLIKEKRETATLKCYPIPRHDTVYWYQQGPGQDPQFLISFYEKMQSDKGSIPDRFSAQQFSDYHSELNMSSLELGDSALYFCASSIRTGNQPQHFGDGTRLSIL.

The chain employs TRBV6-1 and TRBJ1-5, with TRBD1 as a possible D gene (5 bases). Germline V gene sequence: CDR1 MNHNS, CDR2 SASEGT. The CDR3 has 11 amino acids. V was shortened by 8 bases and J by 7 bases, with 9 bases between the two germline ends. This CDR3 is CASGDGQPQHF. The CDR3 coding sequence is TGTGCCAGCGGGGACGGCCAGCCCCAGCATTTT.

The rearrangement uses TRBV2 and TRBJ2-7; TRBD1 might be the D (5 bases). CDR1 is SNHLY and CDR2 is FYNNEI in the germline V gene. The CDR3 contains 12 residues. V was pared by 6 bases and J by 2 bases, with 8 bases between. CDR3 amino acids: CASRDTTYEQYF. CDR3 nucleotide sequence: TGTGCCAGCAGGGACACTACCTACGAGCAGTACTTC. Full variable domain (remainder filled in from reference TRBV2 and TRBJ2-7): EPEVTQTPSHQVTQMGQEVILRCVPISNHLYFYWYRQILGQKVEFLVSFYNNEISEKSEIFDDQFSVERPDGSNFTLKIRSTKLEDSAMYFCASRDTTYEQYFGPGTRLTVT.

The rearrangement joins TRBV7-2 to TRBJ2-1; either TRBD1 or TRBD2 may fit D (6 bases each). This CDR3 spans 17 amino acids. Trimming shortened V by 4 bases and J by 5 bases, and 21 bases separated the two germline ends. CDR1 is SGHTA, CDR2 FQGNSA, per germline. The CDR3 sequence is CASSSNRWGALDNEQFF. Here the CDR3 DNA reads TGTGCCAGCAGCTCTAATCGCTGGGGGGCCCTGGACAATGAGCAGTTCTTC.

This sequence joins TRBV6-1 and TRBJ2-1; D might be TRBD1 or TRBD2, each matching 6 bases. CDR3 length: 11 amino acids. V gave up 7 bases and J gave up 10 bases, with 11 bases separating them. Germline lookup yields CDR1 MNHNS and CDR2 SASEGT. CDR3 loop: CASTQGGEQFF. The CDR3 coding sequence is TGTGCCAGCACCCAAGGGGGGGAGCAGTTCTTC.

This rearrangement joins TRBV30 to TRBJ1-4, with D possibly TRBD1 on 5 matching bases. Germline CDR1 reads GTSNPN; CDR2 reads SVGIG (reference sequence). This CDR3 comprises 15 residues. Trimming pared 2 bases from V and 0 bases from J, leaving 10 bases between. The DNA of the CDR3 is TGTGCCTGGAGTAGACAGCAAACAACTAATGAAAAACTGTTTTTT. The encoded protein is CAWSRQQTTNEKLFF.

J is TRBJ1-1 and V is TRBV6-1; no clear D. The length of the CDR3 is 15 residues. Germline CDR1 and CDR2: MNHNS and SASEGT. Trimming stripped 8 bases from V and 4 bases from J, with 20 bases between. The CDR3 coding sequence is TGTGCCAGCGGGTCTGTGGGAGGGTACCGCACTGAAGCTTTCTTT. Translated: CASGSVGGYRTEAFF.

This chain links TRBV7-2 with TRBJ2-1, with 9 bases that match TRBD2. Germline V CDR1 and CDR2: SGHTA, FQGNSA. This CDR3 comprises 15 residues. After removal of 6 bases from V and 7 bases from J, the junction contained 10 bases not matched to a gene. The CDR3 loop reads CASSYEAGGRNEQFF. CDR3 nucleotides: TGTGCCAGCAGTTACGAGGCGGGAGGGCGTAATGAGCAGTTCTTC.

The V call is TRBV5-5, the J call TRBJ2-3; 16 nucleotides align to TRBD2. Germline V lookup: CDR1 SGHKS, CDR2 YYEKEE (reference sequence). The CDR3 contains 16 residues. The trim removed 4 bases at V and 6 bases at J, leaving 5 bases unmatched. CDR3 loop: CASSAGLAGGDDTQYF. DNA for the CDR3: TGTGCCAGCAGCGCGGGACTAGCGGGGGGGGACGATACGCAGTATTTT. Supplemented by reference TRBV5-5 and TRBJ2-3, the full variable domain reads DAGVTQSPTHLIKTRGQQVTLRCSPISGHKSVSWYQQVLGQGPQFIFQYYEKEERGRGNFPDRFSARQFPNYSSELNVNALLLGDSALYLCASSAGLAGGDDTQYFGPGTRLTVL.

The V gene is TRBV19, the J gene TRBJ2-3; D might be TRBD1 or TRBD2, each matching 6 bases. The CDR3 length is 15 residues. Trimming removed 7 bases from V and 2 bases from J, with 16 bases in between. CDR1 and CDR2 from the germline V gene are LNHDA and SQIVND (reference sequence). The CDR3 reads CASMEGRDITDTQYF. In DNA, the CDR3 is TGTGCCAGTATGGAGGGGCGGGACATCACAGATACGCAGTATTTT.

The V call is TRBV29-1, the J call TRBJ1-5; D may be TRBD1 (5 bases). The CDR3 has 15 residues. Trimming stripped 0 bases from V and 0 bases from J, with 9 bases between. CDR1 SQVTM and CDR2 ANQGSEA come from the germline V gene. CDR3 nucleotide sequence: TGCAGCGTTGAAGAGGGACCGTATAGCAATCAGCCCCAGCATTTT. This codes for CSVEEGPYSNQPQHF.

The rearrangement joins TRBV14 to TRBJ2-7; 7 bases fit TRBD2. CDR1 is SGHDN, CDR2 FVKESK, per germline. The CDR3 runs 14 residues. V shed 4 bases and J 3 bases; nucleotides not matched to a gene: 6. The CDR3 DNA is TGTGCCAGCAGCCCTAGCGGCCGCTTCTACGAGCAGTACTTC. The encoded protein is CASSPSGRFYEQYF.

This chain uses TRBV18 with TRBJ2-6; D unclear. The CDR3 spans 17 residues. The ends were cut back, 2 bases at V and 0 bases at J, with 11 bases in the middle. From germline, CDR1 is KGHSH and CDR2 LQKENI. The CDR3 is CASSPGLGNSGANVLTF. For the CDR3, the DNA is TGTGCCAGCTCACCAGGCTTGGGCAACTCTGGGGCCAACGTCCTGACTTTC.

The V gene is TRBV5-5, the J gene TRBJ2-1; tentative D call: TRBD1 (5 bases). Germline V gene lookup returns CDR1 SGHKS and CDR2 YYEKEE (reference sequence). There are 15 residues in the CDR3. V was cut by 7 bases and J by 8 bases, with 22 bases left in between. This CDR3 reads CASALGLVHRDEQFF. As DNA, the CDR3 is TGTGCCAGCGCCCTGGGGCTCGTCCATAGGGATGAGCAGTTCTTC.

This rearrangement joins TRBV27 to TRBJ2-7; TRBD2 agrees at 11 bases. Looked up from germline, CDR1 is MNHEY and CDR2 is SMNVEV (reference sequence). The CDR3 spans 16 residues. V trimming: 3 bases; J trimming: 3 bases; junction bases outside the gene matches: 7. CDR3 in DNA: TGTGCCAGCAGTTTCCGACTAGCGGGACTCTACTACGAGCAGTACTTC. Its protein product is CASSFRLAGLYYEQYF.

In regard to this clone: At one end, the junction sequence differs from germline, possibly due to a read error. CDR3 sequence: CASNLGHSGRLHEQYF. Written as DNA, the CDR3 is TGCGCCAGCAACTTGGGGCATAGCGGGAGGTTACACGAGCAGTACTTC. The V gene is TRBV5-1, the J gene TRBJ2-7, with 10 bases matching TRBD2. The CDR3 loop spans 16 amino acids. CDR1 and CDR2 from the germline V gene are SGHRS and YFSETQ.